This T cell receptor (beta chain) comes out of a study of cytomegalovirus exposure and HLA in healthy donors. From germline, CDR1 is SEHNR and CDR2 FQNEAQ (reference sequence). The CDR3 extends over 13 amino acids. V was shortened by 8 bases and J by 4 bases, with 14 bases between the two germline ends. Vbeta (60) and Jbeta (13) primers were used in the PCR. Sequencing was performed with immunoSEQ multiplex PCR; in TCRdb, only in-frame clones are kept and a portion is missing. The sample lists around 100,000 clones; 81% were seen once. This chain connects TRBV7-9 to TRBJ2-5; D is possibly TRBD2 (6 bases). Sequenced material: PBMCs. This clonotype was obtained from a man aged 35-49 years in good health and CMV-seropositive. The DNA for the CDR3 is TGTGCCAGCCCATGGGTGGGAGGAGAGACCCAGTACTTC. Protein: CASPWVGGETQYF.